The entry that follows covers one T cell receptor (beta chain) sequence. Per the germline V gene, CDR1 is MNHNS and CDR2 is SASEGT. V lost 11 bases and J lost 4; bases outside the gene matches: 7. The CDR3 has 13 amino acids. From the 5' RACE reads, TCRdb called clonotypes with MiXCR, one entry per CDR3 protein. This sample has roughly 150,000 distinct CDR3 sequences, with approximately 32% found just once. This sample is drawn from a study of CD8 T cells in ankylosing spondylitis. The source material was synovial fluid, either unsorted or a sorted T cell fraction (not recorded which). The chain uses TRBV6-1 and TRBJ2-2; 7 positions match TRBD1. The receptor's source is a male donor with ankylosing spondylitis. The CDR3 loop reads CAGQGVGTGELFF. The CDR3 DNA sequence: TGTGCCGGTCAGGGGGTCGGCACCGGGGAGCTGTTTTTT.